This section outlines one T cell receptor beta chain sequence together with its context. The antigen remains unidentified. The CDR3 runs to 14 residues. Germline CDR1 DFQATT, CDR2 SNEGSKA (reference sequence). Libraries of TCR beta came from iRepertoire HTBI primers plus Arm-PCR of CDR3 regions. TCRdb recomputed calls from the multiplex PCR reads with MiXCR, one row per CDR3 protein. This table has about 470,000 distinct CDR3 sequences, 20% to 25% appearing once. Described time point: persistent/refractory GD, antithyroid drugs over 5 years with positive TRAb. PBMCs were the source of the RNA used for TCR sequencing. Clinicians diagnosed Graves' disease using American Thyroid Association guidelines. With EDTA tubes as the receptacles, around 10 milliliters of peripheral blood were drawn. The data derive from a study of regulatory T cells in long-lasting Graves disease. Study-wide background: The definition of persistent Graves' disease was over 5 years of antithyroid drugs with positive TSH receptor antibodies. Findings and limits, study-wide: Persistent disease showed a preference for TRBV28, TRBJ1-2 and TRBJ2-5.

Material: peripheral blood mononuclear cells (PBMCs), obtained when the disease was refractory, from a patient treated with antithyroid drugs. The gene calls are TRBV20-1 and TRBJ1-6, with a tentative D call TRBD1 (5 bases). The clonotype originates from a female donor with Graves disease. The CDR3 DNA is TGCGGGGTTGCGGATTCAGGGCATAATTCACCCCTCCACTTT. Amino acids: CGVADSGHNSPLHF.